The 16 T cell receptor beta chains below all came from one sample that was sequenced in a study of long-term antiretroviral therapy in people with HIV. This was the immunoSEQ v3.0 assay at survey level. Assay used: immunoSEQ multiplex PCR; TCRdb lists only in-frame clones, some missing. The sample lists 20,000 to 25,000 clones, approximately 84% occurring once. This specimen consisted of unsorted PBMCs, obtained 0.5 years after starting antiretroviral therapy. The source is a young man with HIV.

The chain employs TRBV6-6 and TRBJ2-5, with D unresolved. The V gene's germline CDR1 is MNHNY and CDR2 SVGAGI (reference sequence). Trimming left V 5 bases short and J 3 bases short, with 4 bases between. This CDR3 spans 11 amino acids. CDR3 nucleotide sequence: TGTGCCAGCAGTGTCGAAGAGACCCAGTACTTC. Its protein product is CASSVEETQYF.

CDR3 amino acids: CASSLEGDNFYEQYF. The CDR3 nucleotides are TGCGCCAGCAGCTTGGAAGGGGACAACTTCTACGAGCAGTACTTC. The chain has TRBV5-1 and TRBJ2-7, with TRBD1 as a possible D gene (6 bases). CDR1 is SGHRS and CDR2 is YFSETQ in the germline V gene. Trimming left V 0 bases short and J 3 bases short, with 13 bases between. The CDR3 contains 15 residues.

The CDR3: CASSPRDMDTEAFF. CDR3 nucleotide sequence: TGTGCCAGCAGCCCTCGGGACATGGACACTGAAGCTTTCTTT. The V call is TRBV7-9, the J call TRBJ1-1; a weak D match, TRBD1 (6 bases). The CDR3 is made up of 14 amino acids. Deletions cut 5 bases from V and 3 bases from J, with 13 bases between. Germline-derived CDR1 and CDR2 are SEHNR and FQNEAQ (reference sequence).

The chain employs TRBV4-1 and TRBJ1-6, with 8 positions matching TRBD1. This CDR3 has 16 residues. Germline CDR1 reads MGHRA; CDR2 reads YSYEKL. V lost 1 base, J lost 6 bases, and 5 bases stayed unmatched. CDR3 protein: CASSQATGQVNSPLHF. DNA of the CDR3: TGCGCCAGCAGCCAAGCGACGGGACAGGTTAATTCACCCCTCCACTTT.

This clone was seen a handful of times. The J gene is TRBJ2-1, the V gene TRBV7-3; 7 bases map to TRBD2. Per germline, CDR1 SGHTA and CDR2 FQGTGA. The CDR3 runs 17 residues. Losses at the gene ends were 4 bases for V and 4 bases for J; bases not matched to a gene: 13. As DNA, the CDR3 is TGTGCCAGCAGCTCCTCCGGGCTAGCGGATACATACAATGAGCAGTTCTTC. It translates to CASSSSGLADTYNEQFF.

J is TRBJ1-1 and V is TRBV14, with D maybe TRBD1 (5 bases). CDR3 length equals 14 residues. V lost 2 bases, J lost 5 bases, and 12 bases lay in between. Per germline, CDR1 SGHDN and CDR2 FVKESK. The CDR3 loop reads CASSQFRGETEAFF. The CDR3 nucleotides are TGTGCCAGCAGCCAATTTAGGGGCGAGACTGAAGCTTTCTTT.

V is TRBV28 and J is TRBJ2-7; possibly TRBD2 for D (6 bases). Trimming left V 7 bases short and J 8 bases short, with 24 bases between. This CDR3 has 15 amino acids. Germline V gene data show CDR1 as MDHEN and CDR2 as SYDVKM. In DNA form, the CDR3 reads TGTGCCAGCACCTTTACCTCCGGGACTCAATCAAAGCAGTACTTC. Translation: CASTFTSGTQSKQYF.

This CDR3 reads CASSLEIGSSYNSPLHF. In nucleotides, the CDR3 is TGTGCCAGCAGCTTGGAAATCGGGAGCTCCTATAATTCACCCCTCCACTTT. The chain carries TRBV5-8 and TRBJ1-6; D remains unclear. The V gene's germline CDR1 is SGHTS and CDR2 YDEGEE. The V and J ends lost 0 bases and 0 bases respectively, with 10 bases between them. There are 17 residues in the CDR3.

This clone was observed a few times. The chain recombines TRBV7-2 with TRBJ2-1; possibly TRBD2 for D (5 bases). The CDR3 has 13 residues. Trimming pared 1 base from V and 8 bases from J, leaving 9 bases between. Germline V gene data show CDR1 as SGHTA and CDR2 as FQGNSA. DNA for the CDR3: TGTGCCAGCAGCTTAGAGGACTTGGATGAGCAGTTCTTC. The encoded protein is CASSLEDLDEQFF.

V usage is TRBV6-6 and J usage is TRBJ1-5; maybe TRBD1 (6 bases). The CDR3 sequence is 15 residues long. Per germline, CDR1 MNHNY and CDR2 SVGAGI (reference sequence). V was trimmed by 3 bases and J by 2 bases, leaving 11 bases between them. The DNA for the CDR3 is TGTGCCAGCAGTTATGAGGGGGAAGGCAATCAGCCCCAGCATTTT. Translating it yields CASSYEGEGNQPQHF.

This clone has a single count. As DNA, the CDR3 is TGTGCCAGCAGCTTAGACTTGAACACTGAAGCTTTCTTT. This gives the protein CASSLDLNTEAFF. The chain links TRBV7-9 to TRBJ1-1; the D is unclear. V lost 1 base, J lost 0 bases, and 3 bases lay in between. The CDR3 has 13 residues. Germline V gene data show CDR1 as SEHNR and CDR2 as FQNEAQ (reference sequence).

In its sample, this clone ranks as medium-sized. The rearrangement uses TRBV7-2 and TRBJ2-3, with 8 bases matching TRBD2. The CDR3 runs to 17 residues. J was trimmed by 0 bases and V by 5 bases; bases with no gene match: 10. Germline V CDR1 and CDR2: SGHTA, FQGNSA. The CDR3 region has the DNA TGTGCCAGCAGCCGAAGAGGACTAGCTCGGAGCACAGATACGCAGTATTTT. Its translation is CASSRRGLARSTDTQYF.

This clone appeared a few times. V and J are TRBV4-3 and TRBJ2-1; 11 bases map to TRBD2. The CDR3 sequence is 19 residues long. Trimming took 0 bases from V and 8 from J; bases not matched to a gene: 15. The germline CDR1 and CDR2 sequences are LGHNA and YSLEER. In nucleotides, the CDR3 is TGCGCCAGCAGCCAAGATGGGGTAGCGGGAGGGTTCGTTGGCGATGAGCAGTTCTTC. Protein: CASSQDGVAGGFVGDEQFF.

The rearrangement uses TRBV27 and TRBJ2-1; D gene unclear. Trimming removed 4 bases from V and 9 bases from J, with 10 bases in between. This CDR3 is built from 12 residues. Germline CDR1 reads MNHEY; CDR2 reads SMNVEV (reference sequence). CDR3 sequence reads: CASSSGWGEQFF. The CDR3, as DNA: TGTGCCAGCAGTTCTGGGTGGGGTGAGCAGTTCTTC.

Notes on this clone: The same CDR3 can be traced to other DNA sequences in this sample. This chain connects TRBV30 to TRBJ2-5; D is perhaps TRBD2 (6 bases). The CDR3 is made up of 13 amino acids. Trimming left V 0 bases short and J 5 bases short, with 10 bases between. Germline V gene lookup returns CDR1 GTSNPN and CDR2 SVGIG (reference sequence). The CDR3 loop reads CAWSVRGGETQYF. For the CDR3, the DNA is TGTGCCTGGAGTGTAAGAGGAGGGGAGACCCAGTACTTC. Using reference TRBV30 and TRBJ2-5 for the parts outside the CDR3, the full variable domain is SQTIHQWPATLVQPVGSPLSLECTVEGTSNPNLYWYRQAAGRGLQLLFYSVGIGQISSEVPQNLSASRPQDRQFILSSKKLLLSDSGFYLCAWSVRGGETQYFGPGTRLLVL.

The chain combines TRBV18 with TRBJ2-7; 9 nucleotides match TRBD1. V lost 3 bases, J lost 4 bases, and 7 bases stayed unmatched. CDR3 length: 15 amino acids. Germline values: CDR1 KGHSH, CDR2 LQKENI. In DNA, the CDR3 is TGTGCCAGCTCACCCGACAGGGGGTCTAGGTACGAGCAGTACTTC. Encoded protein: CASSPDRGSRYEQYF.